The 18 T cell receptor beta chains below come from one sample, sequenced in a study of blood T cell repertoires in COVID-19. Clones were read by immunoSEQ multiplex PCR, and TCRdb kept only the in-frame ones, dropping some. The sample records about 46,000 clones, roughly 88% being singletons. The material sequenced was peripheral blood. These TCRs come from a woman of 80 years or more with COVID-19, enrolled during active disease.

This clone was observed once. The V and J genes are TRBV7-7 and TRBJ1-3; D not certain. Germline CDR1 and CDR2: SSHAT and FNYEAQ (reference sequence). With 0 bases removed from V and 0 bases from J, the gap between germline ends came to 6 bases. The CDR3 consists of 15 residues. CDR3 coding DNA: TGTGCCAGCAGCTTAGCTGCAGGCTCTGGAAACACCATATATTTT. This sequence encodes CASSLAAGSGNTIYF.

This chain links TRBV18 with TRBJ2-1; D might be TRBD2 (6 bases). Looked up from germline, CDR1 is KGHSH and CDR2 is LQKENI. V dropped 0 bases and J dropped 9 bases, with 15 bases sitting between them. This CDR3 has 15 amino acids. In DNA form, the CDR3 reads TGTGCCAGCTCACCACCGTCCGCTTCGGAGGGTGAGCAGTTCTTC. Amino acid sequence: CASSPPSASEGEQFF.

This clone has just one count. This chain links TRBV6-4 with TRBJ2-3, with D possibly matching TRBD1 (6 bases). The CDR3 runs to 15 residues. CDR1 is MRHNA and CDR2 is SNTAGT in the germline V gene. V was clipped by 0 bases and J by 4 bases, with 11 bases between them. The CDR3 DNA follows: TGTGCCAGCAGTGACTCTGGGGGCGCATCAGATACGCAGTATTTT. Translated, it gives CASSDSGGASDTQYF.

The chain couples TRBV9 to TRBJ1-1; 7 bases are a match to TRBD1. Germline V lookup: CDR1 SGDLS, CDR2 YYNGEE. J was trimmed by 1 base and V by 0 bases; bases with no gene match: 27. The CDR3 is 23 residues long. CDR3: CASSVVPTSPSLQGRMGNTEAFF. In DNA form, the CDR3 reads TGTGCCAGCAGCGTAGTACCGACGTCTCCCTCTTTACAGGGGCGAATGGGGAACACTGAAGCTTTCTTT.

Details on this clone: Mismatch with germline at one junction end may stem from a read error. The sample has other DNA sequences that encode this CDR3 too. The genes are TRBV7-2 and TRBJ2-7; 12 positions agree with TRBD2. The CDR3 length is 14 residues. Germline CDR1 reads SGHTA; CDR2 reads FQGNSA. The CDR3 nucleotides are TGTGCCAGCAGCCTAGCGGGAGGGCCGTACGAGCAGTACTTC. Translated, it gives CASSLAGGPYEQYF. Full variable domain (rest looked up from reference TRBV7-2 and TRBJ2-7): GAGVSQSPSNKVTEKGKDVELRCDPISGHTALYWYRQSLGQGLEFLIYFQGNSAPDKSGLPSDRFSAERTGGSVSTLTIQRTQQEDSAVYLCASSLAGGPYEQYFGPGTRLTVT.

The chain has TRBV6-6 and TRBJ1-1; tentative D call: TRBD1 (6 bases). From germline, CDR1 is MNHNY and CDR2 SVGAGI (reference sequence). CDR3 length: 13 amino acids. Between the trimmed V and J ends, which lost 7 bases and 5 bases, there was a span of 14 bases. The CDR3 DNA follows: TGTGCCAGCACCACAGGGAAGGAGACTGAAGCTTTCTTT. This translates into CASTTGKETEAFF.

The chain combines TRBV24-1 with TRBJ2-1; D is possibly TRBD2 (6 bases). From germline, CDR1 is KGHDR and CDR2 SFDVKD. The CDR3 contains 16 residues. V was pared by 4 bases and J by 2 bases, with 14 bases between. As DNA, the CDR3 is TGTGCCACCAGTGAGGACCGGGACTCTACCTACAATGAGCAGTTCTTC. Translating gives CATSEDRDSTYNEQFF.

The V gene is TRBV28, the J gene TRBJ2-7; 9 bases agree with TRBD1. This CDR3 is built from 15 residues. Trimming removed 6 bases from V and 5 bases from J; junction bases left unmatched: 11. CDR1 and CDR2 (germline): MDHEN, SYDVKM. The CDR3, as DNA: TGTGCCAGCAGCTCCGAGGGGACAGGGCTCCACGAGCAGTACTTC. It yields the protein CASSSEGTGLHEQYF.

The rearrangement joins TRBV19 to TRBJ1-1, with D possibly being TRBD1 (6 bases). CDR3 length: 15 residues. Germline CDR1 is LNHDA and CDR2 is SQIVND (reference sequence). V lost 5 bases, J lost 4 bases, and 17 bases lay in between. The CDR3 DNA sequence: TGTGCCAGTAGTCCCAGTGGACGGGGGGCCACTGAAGCTTTCTTT. It translates to CASSPSGRGATEAFF.

The CDR3 bases are TGTGCCAGCAGCTTCCAAGCTAGCACAGATACGCAGTATTTT. Translated, it gives CASSFQASTDTQYF. This chain connects TRBV7-2 to TRBJ2-3; D is unresolved. CDR3 length equals 14 residues. The V gene's germline CDR1 is SGHTA and CDR2 FQGNSA. V lost 3 bases, J lost 0 bases, and 7 bases lay in between.

This clone has only a few counts. This rearrangement joins TRBV10-1 to TRBJ1-1; maybe TRBD1 (5 bases). Germline V CDR1 and CDR2: WNHNN, SYGVQD (reference sequence). This CDR3 contains 15 residues. Trimming took 2 bases from V and 1 from J, leaving 11 bases between them. In nucleotides, the CDR3 is TGCGCCAGCAGTGAGCCTGGGGGGGGGAACACTGAAGCTTTCTTT. It codes for CASSEPGGGNTEAFF.

The V and J genes are TRBV5-1 and TRBJ2-7; 7 bases line up with TRBD1. Losses at the gene ends were 7 bases for V and 2 bases for J; bases not matched to a gene: 6. Germline CDR1 reads SGHRS; CDR2 reads YFSETQ. The CDR3 length is 13 residues. The CDR3 coding sequence is TGCGCCAGCTCCAAGACAGGGCCCTACGAGCAGTACTTC. Translated: CASSKTGPYEQYF.

The chain joins TRBV3-1 (or the pseudogene TRBV3-2) to TRBJ2-1; D is possibly TRBD2 (6 bases). Germline V gene data show CDR1 as LGHDT and CDR2 as YNNKEL (reference sequence). Trimming removed 3 bases from V and 4 bases from J, with 19 bases in between. This CDR3 is built from 17 residues. Here the CDR3 reads CASSHPTAGTQYNEQFF. The CDR3 nucleotides are TGTGCCAGCAGCCATCCCACCGCGGGGACTCAGTACAATGAGCAGTTCTTC.

The chain joins TRBV6-5 to TRBJ2-2, with D unresolved. Trimming shortened V by 10 bases and J by 0 bases, and 15 bases separated the two germline ends. The length of the CDR3 is 15 residues. Germline values: CDR1 MNHEY, CDR2 SVGAGI. The CDR3 DNA follows: TGTGCCATCTCAACCAGGAATGCGAACACCGGGGAGCTGTTTTTT. Its protein product is CAISTRNANTGELFF.

CDR3 DNA: TGTGCCAGCAGCACAGGGGGGCAGGGACAGCCCCAGCATTTT. Translated, it gives CASSTGGQGQPQHF. This sequence joins TRBV2 and TRBJ1-5; 8 positions match TRBD1. Germline CDR1 is SNHLY and CDR2 is FYNNEI. Unmatched junction bases numbered 8, after V lost 6 bases and J lost 7 bases. The CDR3 contains 14 residues.

This chain connects TRBV29-1 to TRBJ1-1; tentatively, D is TRBD1 (5 bases). This CDR3 contains 13 residues. CDR1 is SQVTM and CDR2 is ANQGSEA in the germline V gene. Trimming stripped 4 bases from V and 5 bases from J, with 14 bases between. CDR3 protein: CSVVTGSNTEAFF. The CDR3 DNA sequence: TGCAGCGTTGTAACAGGTAGTAATACTGAAGCTTTCTTT.

This chain links TRBV21-1 with TRBJ2-7; TRBD2, the table's D call, was not compared with the DNA. TRBV21-1 is described as a pseudogene. The CDR3 extends over 16 amino acids. In DNA form, the CDR3 reads TGTGCCAGCAGCAAAGTTTGGCGGGAGGACTCCTACGAGCAGTACTTC. It specifies CASSKVWREDSYEQYF.

V gene TRBV11-3 combines with J gene TRBJ2-3; 14 bases agree with TRBD2. Germline CDR1 is SGHNT and CDR2 is YENEEA. J was trimmed by 4 bases and V by 4 bases; bases with no gene match: 10. The CDR3 length is 18 residues. Written as DNA, the CDR3 is TGTGCCAGCAGCTCCCGAAGGGGACTAGCGGGAGAGGCAGATACGCAGTATTTT. As protein: CASSSRRGLAGEADTQYF.